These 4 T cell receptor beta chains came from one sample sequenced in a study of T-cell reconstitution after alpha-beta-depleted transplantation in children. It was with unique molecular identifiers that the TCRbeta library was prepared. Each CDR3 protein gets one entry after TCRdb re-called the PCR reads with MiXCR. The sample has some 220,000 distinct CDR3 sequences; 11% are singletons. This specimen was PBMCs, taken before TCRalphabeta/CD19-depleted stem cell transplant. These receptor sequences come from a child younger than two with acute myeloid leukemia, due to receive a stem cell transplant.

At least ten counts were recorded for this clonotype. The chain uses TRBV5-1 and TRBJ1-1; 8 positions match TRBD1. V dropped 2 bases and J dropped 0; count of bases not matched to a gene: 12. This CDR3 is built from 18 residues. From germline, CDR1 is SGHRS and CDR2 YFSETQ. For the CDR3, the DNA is TGCGCCAGCAGCTTCTCCTCAGGGGGCACTTTGGTGAACACTGAAGCTTTCTTT. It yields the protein CASSFSSGGTLVNTEAFF.

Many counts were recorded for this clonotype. CDR3 region: CASSLEGTGDFFTGELFF. The CDR3 DNA sequence: TGTGCCAGCAGCTTAGAAGGGACAGGGGACTTTTTCACCGGGGAGCTGTTTTTT. The chain recombines TRBV7-8 with TRBJ2-2; 10 nucleotides match TRBD1. The length of the CDR3 is 18 residues. CDR1 and CDR2 (germline): SGHVS, FQNEAQ. J was trimmed by 4 bases and V by 1 base; bases with no gene match: 9.

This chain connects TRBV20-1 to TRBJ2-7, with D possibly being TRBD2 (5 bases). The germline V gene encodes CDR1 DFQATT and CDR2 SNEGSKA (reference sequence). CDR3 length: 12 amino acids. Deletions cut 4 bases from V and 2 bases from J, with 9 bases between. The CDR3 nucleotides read TGCAGTGCTACAGAGGGCCCCTACGAGCAGTACTTC. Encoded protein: CSATEGPYEQYF.

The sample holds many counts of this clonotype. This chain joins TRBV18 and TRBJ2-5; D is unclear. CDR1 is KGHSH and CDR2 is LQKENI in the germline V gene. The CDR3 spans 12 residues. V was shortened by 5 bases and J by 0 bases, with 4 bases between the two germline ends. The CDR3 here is CASSDYQETQYF. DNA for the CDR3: TGTGCCAGCTCAGACTACCAAGAGACCCAGTACTTC. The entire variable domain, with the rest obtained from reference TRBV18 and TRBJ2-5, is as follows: NAGVMQNPRHLVRRRGQEARLRCSPMKGHSHVYWYRQLPEEGLKFMVYLQKENIIDESGMPKERFSAEFPKEGPSILRIQQVVRGDSAAYFCASSDYQETQYFGPGTRLLVL.